Below are 9 T cell receptor beta chains sequenced from a single sample in a study of shared clonotypes between healthy human individuals. Measured with immunoSEQ multiplex PCR; TCRdb has only the in-frame clones, and not every one. The table has some 79,000 clones, about 63% seen once. The sample comprised memory CD8+ T cells sorted from blood. As for subset: CD45RO+ cells pooled with CCR7-negative TemRA cells. The receptors derive from a young man in good health.

This clone was detected once. One end of the junction is discordant with germline, which a read error may explain. The CDR3 DNA follows: TGCGCCAGCAGGCAAGCCGGACAGGGGGCTTGGTACGAGCAGTACTTC. Translation gives CASRQAGQGAWYEQYF. The chain combines TRBV4-1 with TRBJ2-7, with 11 bases identical to TRBD1. The CDR3 is made up of 16 amino acids. Germline loops: CDR1 MGHRA, CDR2 YSYEKL.

V and J are TRBV19 and TRBJ1-2; D gene ambiguous. The germline V gene has CDR1 LNHDA and CDR2 SQIVND (reference sequence). This CDR3 has 16 amino acids. Trimming pared 7 bases from V and 0 bases from J, leaving 18 bases between. CDR3 protein: CASNILGVRANYGYTF. In nucleotides, the CDR3 is TGTGCCAGTAACATCCTTGGAGTTCGGGCTAACTATGGCTACACCTTC. The variable domain in full, completed from reference TRBV19 and TRBJ1-2, reads DGGITQSPKYLFRKEGQNVTLSCEQNLNHDAMYWYRQDPGQGLRLIYYSQIVNDFQKGDIAEGYSVSREKKESFPLTVTSAQKNPTAFYLCASNILGVRANYGYTFGSGTRLTVV.

The J gene is TRBJ1-2, the V gene TRBV6-6, with unresolved D. V lost 0 bases to trimming and J lost 1 base, with 6 bases between them. Germline V CDR1 and CDR2: MNHNY, SVGAGI (reference sequence). CDR3 length: 14 residues. CDR3 nucleotides: TGTGCCAGCAGTTACTCAGGTTTTAACTATGGCTACACCTTC. It codes for CASSYSGFNYGYTF.

The chain is built from TRBV6-1 and TRBJ2-3; weak D call: TRBD1 (5 bases). V dropped 1 base and J dropped 1 base, with 9 bases sitting between them. The CDR3 sequence is 15 residues long. Germline CDR1 and CDR2: MNHNS and SASEGT. The CDR3 sequence is CASSEEQVRTDTQYF. CDR3 DNA: TGTGCCAGCAGTGAAGAACAGGTTCGCACAGATACGCAGTATTTT.

The sample holds a few counts of this clone. The chain has TRBV7-9 and TRBJ1-4; D might be TRBD1 (5 bases). V lost 5 bases, J lost 3 bases, and 16 bases lay in between. CDR1 is SEHNR and CDR2 is FQNEAQ in the germline V gene (reference sequence). The CDR3 extends over 16 amino acids. The CDR3 nucleotides read TGTGCCAGCAGCACCGCTCCAGGGCCCCCTAATGAAAAACTGTTTTTT. Residues: CASSTAPGPPNEKLFF.

The chain employs TRBV18 and TRBJ2-2; 8 bases are shared with TRBD2. CDR1 and CDR2 from the germline V gene are KGHSH and LQKENI. V shed 3 bases and J 4 bases; nucleotides not matched to a gene: 7. The CDR3 is 16 amino acids. DNA of the CDR3: TGTGCCAGCTCACCGCCGGGACTAGGGCTCACCGGGGAGCTGTTTTTT. Translating it yields CASSPPGLGLTGELFF.

This clone came up a few times. The J gene is TRBJ1-5, the V gene TRBV28, with D unresolved. V lost 4 bases, J lost 6 bases, and 13 bases lay in between. CDR1 and CDR2 from the germline V gene are MDHEN and SYDVKM. CDR3 length equals 14 residues. The CDR3 coding sequence is TGTGCCAGCAGTTCCCGAAGCCAGGCTCAGCCCCAGCATTTT. It specifies CASSSRSQAQPQHF.

The chain employs TRBV29-1 and TRBJ2-1; 8 nucleotides agree with TRBD1. Germline CDR1 SQVTM, CDR2 ANQGSEA. With V trimmed by 6 bases and J by 9 bases, 10 bases remained unmatched. CDR3 length: 13 amino acids. The CDR3: CSVQTGEASEQFF. In nucleotides, the CDR3 is TGCAGCGTGCAGACAGGGGAGGCCTCTGAGCAGTTCTTC.

This clone was detected a few times. CDR3 region: CASSSGQFTVAEAFF. CDR3 coding DNA: TGTGCCAGCAGCTCAGGACAGTTCACCGTCGCTGAAGCTTTCTTT. The chain recombines TRBV13 with TRBJ1-1; TRBD1 might be the D (6 bases). Trimming removed 4 bases from V and 6 bases from J, with 18 bases in between. Germline CDR1 reads PRHDT; CDR2 reads FYEKMQ (reference sequence). The CDR3 is 15 residues long.